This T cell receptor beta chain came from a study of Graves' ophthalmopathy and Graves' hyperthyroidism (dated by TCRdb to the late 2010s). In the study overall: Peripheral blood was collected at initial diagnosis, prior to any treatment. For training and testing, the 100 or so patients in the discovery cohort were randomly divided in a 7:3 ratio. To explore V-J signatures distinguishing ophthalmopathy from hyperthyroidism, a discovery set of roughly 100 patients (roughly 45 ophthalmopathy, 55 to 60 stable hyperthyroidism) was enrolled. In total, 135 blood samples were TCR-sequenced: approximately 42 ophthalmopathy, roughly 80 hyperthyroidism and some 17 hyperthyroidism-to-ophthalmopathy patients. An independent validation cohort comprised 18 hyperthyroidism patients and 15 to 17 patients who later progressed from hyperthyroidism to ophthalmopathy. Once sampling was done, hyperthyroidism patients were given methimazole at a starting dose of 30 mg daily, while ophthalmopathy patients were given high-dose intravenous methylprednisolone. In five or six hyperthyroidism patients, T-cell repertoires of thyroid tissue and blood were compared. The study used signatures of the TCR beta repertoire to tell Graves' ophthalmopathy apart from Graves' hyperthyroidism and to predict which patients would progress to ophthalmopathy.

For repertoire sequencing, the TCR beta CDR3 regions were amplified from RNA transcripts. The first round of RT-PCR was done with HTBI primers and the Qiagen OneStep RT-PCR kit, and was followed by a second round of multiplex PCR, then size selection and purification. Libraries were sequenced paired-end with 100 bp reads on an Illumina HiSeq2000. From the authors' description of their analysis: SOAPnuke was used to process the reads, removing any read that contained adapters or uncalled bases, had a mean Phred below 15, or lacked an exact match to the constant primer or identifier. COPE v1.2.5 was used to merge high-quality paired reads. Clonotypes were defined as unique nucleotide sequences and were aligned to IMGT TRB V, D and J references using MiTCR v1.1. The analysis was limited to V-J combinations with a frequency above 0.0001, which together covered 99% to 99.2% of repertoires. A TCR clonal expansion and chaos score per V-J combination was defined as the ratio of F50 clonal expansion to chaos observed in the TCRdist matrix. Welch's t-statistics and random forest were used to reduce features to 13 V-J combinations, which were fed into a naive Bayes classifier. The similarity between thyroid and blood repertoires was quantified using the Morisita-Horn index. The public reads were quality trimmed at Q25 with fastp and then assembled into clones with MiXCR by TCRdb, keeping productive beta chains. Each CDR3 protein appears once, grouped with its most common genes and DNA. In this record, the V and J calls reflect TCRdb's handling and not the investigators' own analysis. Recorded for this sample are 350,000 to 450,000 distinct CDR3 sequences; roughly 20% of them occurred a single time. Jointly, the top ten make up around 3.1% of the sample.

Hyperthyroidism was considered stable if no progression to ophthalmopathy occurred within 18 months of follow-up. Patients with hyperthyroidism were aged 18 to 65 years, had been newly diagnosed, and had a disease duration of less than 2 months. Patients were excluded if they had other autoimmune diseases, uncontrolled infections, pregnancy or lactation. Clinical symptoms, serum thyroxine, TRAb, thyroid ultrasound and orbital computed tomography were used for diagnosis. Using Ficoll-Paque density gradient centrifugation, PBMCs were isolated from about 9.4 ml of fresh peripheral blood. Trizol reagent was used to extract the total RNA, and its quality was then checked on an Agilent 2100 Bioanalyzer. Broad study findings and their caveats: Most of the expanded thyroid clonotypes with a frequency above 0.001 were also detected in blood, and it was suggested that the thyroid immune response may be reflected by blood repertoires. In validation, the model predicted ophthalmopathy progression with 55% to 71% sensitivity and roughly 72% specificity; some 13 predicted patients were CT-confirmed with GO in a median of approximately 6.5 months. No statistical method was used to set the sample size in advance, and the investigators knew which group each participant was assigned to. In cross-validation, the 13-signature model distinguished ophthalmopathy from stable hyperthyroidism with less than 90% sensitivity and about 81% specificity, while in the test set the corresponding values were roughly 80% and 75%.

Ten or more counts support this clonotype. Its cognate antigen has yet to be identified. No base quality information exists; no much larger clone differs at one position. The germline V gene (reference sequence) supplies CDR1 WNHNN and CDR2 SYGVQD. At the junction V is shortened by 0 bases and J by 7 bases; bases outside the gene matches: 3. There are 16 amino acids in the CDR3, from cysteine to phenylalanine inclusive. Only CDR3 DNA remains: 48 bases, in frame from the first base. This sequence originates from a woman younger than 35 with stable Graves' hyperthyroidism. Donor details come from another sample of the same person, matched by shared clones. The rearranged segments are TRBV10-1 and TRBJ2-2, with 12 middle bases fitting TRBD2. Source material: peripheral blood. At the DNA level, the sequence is TGCGCCAGCAGTGAGTCCGGACTAGCGGGAAACGGGGAGCTGTTTTTT. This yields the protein CASSESGLAGNGELFF.